The 11 T cell receptor beta chains below come from one sample, sequenced in a study of breast tumors, draining lymph nodes, adjacent tissues. TCRdb called the multiplex PCR reads again in MiXCR, with one record for every CDR3 protein. The repertoire has 250,000 or so distinct CDR3 sequences, 30% of them found once; the top ten carry around 1.1%. The lymph nodes were axillary draining lymph nodes from breast cancer patients. Sequenced input: axillary lymph node tissue. Receptor source: a female donor with breast cancer. Some clones in this sample may be carry-over from other donors' samples.

In the case of this clonotype: The conserved final phenylalanine or tryptophan is absent from the CDR3, which likely points to a read error. The V and J genes are TRBV19 and TRBJ2-6, with a possible D match to TRBD2 (5 bases). The CDR3 covers 16 residues. With 3 bases removed from V and 0 bases from J, the gap between germline ends came to 9 bases. CDR1 LNHDA and CDR2 SQIVND come from the germline V gene (reference sequence). The CDR3 loop is CASSIPGGSGANVLTS. DNA for the CDR3: TGTGCCAGTAGTATCCCAGGAGGCTCTGGGGCCAACGTCCTGACTTCC.

The genes are TRBV5-5 and TRBJ2-7; D perhaps matches TRBD2 (5 bases). The CDR3 length is 14 residues. Germline V gene lookup returns CDR1 SGHKS and CDR2 YYEKEE (reference sequence). V was pared by 0 bases and J by 4 bases, with 11 bases between. CDR3 amino acids: CASSLGSASYEQYF. CDR3 DNA sequence: TGTGCCAGCAGCTTGGGTAGCGCGAGTTACGAGCAGTACTTC.

This clonotype was detected ten times or more. The chain links TRBV14 to TRBJ2-3; no clear D gene. The V end lost 0 bases, the J end lost 0 bases, and 7 bases lay between the germline ends. This CDR3 has 15 amino acids. Germline lookup yields CDR1 SGHDN and CDR2 FVKESK. The CDR3 DNA reads as TGTGCCAGCAGCCAAGATAGGGTTAGCACAGATACGCAGTATTTT. Amino acids: CASSQDRVSTDTQYF.

This clonotype has at least ten counts. V and J are TRBV19 and TRBJ1-2, with 10 bases matching TRBD1. CDR3 length: 14 amino acids. Unmatched junction bases numbered 6, after V lost 7 bases and J lost 4 bases. Germline V gene lookup returns CDR1 LNHDA and CDR2 SQIVND (reference sequence). The CDR3 region is CASTRTGGVYGYTF. The CDR3 bases are TGTGCCAGTACTAGGACAGGGGGAGTCTATGGCTACACCTTC.

As regards this clonotype: The junction and the germline gene differ at one end; a read error may be behind it. The chain joins TRBV7-3 to TRBJ2-5, with D perhaps given as TRBD1 or TRBD2 (5 bases each). The CDR3 loop spans 15 amino acids. Germline assignment: CDR1 SGHTA and CDR2 FQGTGA. The CDR3 DNA is TGTGCTAGCAGCTTCCGGGGCAGACTTCAAGAGACCCAGTACTTC. Amino acids: CASSFRGRLQETQYF.

Regarding this clonotype: A clone one base away is much larger, so this may be a read error. No conserved phenylalanine or tryptophan ends this CDR3, so it is likely a read error. The CDR3 region is CASREGGDNGYTL. As DNA, the CDR3 is TGTGCCAGCCGGGAAGGGGGAGACAATGGCTACACCCTC. V and J are TRBV6-1 and TRBJ1-2; TRBD1 might be the D (6 bases). Germline-derived CDR1 and CDR2 are MNHNS and SASEGT. The V and J ends lost 8 bases and 6 bases respectively, with 16 bases between them. The CDR3 spans 13 residues.

At least ten counts were recorded for this clonotype. The V gene is TRBV5-6, the J gene TRBJ1-5, with D perhaps matching TRBD1 (6 bases). This CDR3 spans 14 amino acids. Trimming stripped 2 bases from V and 7 bases from J, with 13 bases between. From germline, CDR1 is SGHDT and CDR2 YYEEEE. CDR3 bases: TGTGCCAGCAGCTTCACAGGGTGGGAGCAGCCCCAGCATTTT. Its protein product is CASSFTGWEQPQHF.

As concerns this clonotype: One base away lies a much larger clone, so this may be a sequencing read error. The CDR3 sequence: CSAISGQGGYERYF. The CDR3 DNA sequence: TGCAGTGCTATCTCCGGCCAGGGCGGCTACGAGCGGTACTTC. J is TRBJ2-7 and V is TRBV20-1, with a possible D match to TRBD1 (5 bases). Germline V lookup: CDR1 DFQATT, CDR2 SNEGSKA (reference sequence). The CDR3 sequence is 14 residues long.

The V call is TRBV20-1, the J call TRBJ1-1, with 8 bases matching TRBD1. The junction had 6 bases not matched to a gene; V was cut back by 3 bases and J by 9 bases. The CDR3 covers 12 residues. Germline V gene sequence: CDR1 DFQATT, CDR2 SNEGSKA (reference sequence). CDR3 protein: CSARRDRGKAFF. The CDR3 DNA reads TGCAGTGCTAGGAGAGACAGGGGCAAAGCTTTCTTT.

The chain links TRBV14 to TRBJ2-7; no firm D call. The CDR3 covers 19 residues. The germline V gene has CDR1 SGHDN and CDR2 FVKESK. V shed 1 base and J shed 0 bases, with 22 bases lying between them. The CDR3, as DNA: TGTGCCAGCAGCCAAGCTCGAAGGGATGGCACACCCCCCTCCTACGAGCAGTACTTC. Residues: CASSQARRDGTPPSYEQYF.

This clonotype was seen at least ten times. The J gene is TRBJ2-1, the V gene TRBV12-5; 8 bases map to TRBD2. J lost 14 bases, V lost 6 bases, and 21 bases had no gene match. The CDR3 loop spans 16 amino acids. The germline gives CDR1 LGHNT, CDR2 FRNRAP. CDR3 residues: CASGESGSPLKGSEFF. CDR3 sequence (DNA): TGTGCTAGTGGCGAGAGCGGGAGCCCATTGAAGGGGTCGGAGTTCTTC.